What follows are 25 T cell receptor beta chains derived from one specimen sequenced in a study of Ad26.COV2.S vaccination and SARS-CoV-2 variants. Treatment indicated: around 19 received Ad26.COV2.S at low or high dose, single or two shots; 5 received placebo; per-sample allocation not given. The samples were gathered on day 63 after the first injection of vaccine or placebo. Profiled with immunoSEQ multiplex PCR; TCRdb holds only in-frame clones, not every one. The data show about 680,000 clones, with roughly 90% seen just once and roughly 1.5% held by the top ten. The input for sequencing was peripheral blood, taken in a trial of Ad26.COV2.S vaccine versus placebo. All receptors derive from a person between 18 and 59 years old who received the Ad26.COV2.S COVID-19 vaccine or a placebo.

This clone has a single count. The rearrangement uses TRBV20-1 and TRBJ1-6; possibly TRBD1 for D (5 bases). The germline CDR1 and CDR2 sequences are DFQATT and SNEGSKA (reference sequence). V shed 3 bases and J shed 8 bases, with 17 bases lying between them. This CDR3 is 15 amino acids long. The DNA for the CDR3 is TGCAGTGCTAGTGATCGTGGGGGGATGTATTCACCCCTCCACTTT. This gives the protein CSASDRGGMYSPLHF.

This clone was seen a single time. The chain employs TRBV7-9 and TRBJ2-5; 9 nucleotides align to TRBD2. The V gene's germline CDR1 is SEHNR and CDR2 FQNEAQ (reference sequence). CDR3 size: 19 residues. V lost 5 bases, J lost 3 bases, and 19 bases stayed unmatched. CDR3 in DNA: TGTGCCAGCAGCACCCCGGGACTAGCCCCATCGAACGCTAAAGAGACCCAGTACTTC. Protein sequence: CASSTPGLAPSNAKETQYF. The complete variable domain, with remaining parts taken from reference TRBV7-9 and TRBJ2-5, reads DTGVSQNPRHKITKRGQNVTFRCDPISEHNRLYWYRQTLGQGPEFLTYFQNEAQLEKSRLLSDRFSAERPKGSFSTLEIQRTEQGDSAMYLCASSTPGLAPSNAKETQYFGPGTRLLVL.

The rearrangement joins TRBV3-1 (or the pseudogene TRBV3-2) to TRBJ1-1; 9 bases map to TRBD1. J lost 10 bases, V lost 4 bases, and 13 bases had no gene match. This CDR3 contains 15 residues. Germline V gene sequence: CDR1 LGHDT, CDR2 YNNKEL (reference sequence). The CDR3 nucleotides read TGTGCCAGCAGCCCCCCAGGGACAGGGACGGCCGGAGCTTTCTTT. As protein: CASSPPGTGTAGAFF.

The rearrangement joins TRBV29-1 to TRBJ1-2, with D maybe TRBD1 (5 bases). Germline CDR1 SQVTM, CDR2 ANQGSEA. The CDR3 runs to 11 residues. Deletions cut 2 bases from V and 8 bases from J, with 9 bases between. The CDR3 sequence: CSVERGTGYTF. The CDR3 DNA sequence: TGCAGCGTTGAAAGGGGAACGGGCTACACCTTC.

This clone was counted a few times. The chain links TRBV5-8 to TRBJ2-7; 10 nucleotides line up with TRBD1. This CDR3 spans 14 amino acids. Germline lookup yields CDR1 SGHTS and CDR2 YDEGEE. V lost 3 bases and J lost 5; bases outside the gene matches: 5. CDR3 in DNA: TGTGCCAGCAGCTCCCGGGACAGGGGCCACGAGCAGTACTTC. Its translation is CASSSRDRGHEQYF.

J is TRBJ1-6 and V is TRBV5-1; possible D gene TRBD1, 5 bases. CDR1 and CDR2 from the germline V gene are SGHRS and YFSETQ. V lost 0 bases and J 7 bases, leaving 17 bases between the germline ends. This CDR3 comprises 17 residues. In DNA, the CDR3 is TGCGCCAGCAGCTTGGAGGCGCGGGGGGATTACAATTCACCCCTCCACTTT. This sequence encodes CASSLEARGDYNSPLHF.

The chain couples TRBV7-2 to TRBJ2-5, with D perhaps TRBD1 (6 bases). The CDR3 covers 14 residues. V shed 1 base and J shed 7 bases, with 13 bases lying between them. Germline assignment: CDR1 SGHTA and CDR2 FQGNSA. The CDR3 nucleotides are TGTGCCAGCAGCTTAGAGGCAGGGGTCAGGACCCAGTACTTC. Translating gives CASSLEAGVRTQYF.

Here the CDR3 DNA reads TGCGCCAGCAGCTTGTCAGCGGGGGAGTTCTCCTACGAGCAGTACTTC. Translation gives CASSLSAGEFSYEQYF. The rearrangement joins TRBV5-1 to TRBJ2-7; 8 bases align to TRBD2. This CDR3 contains 16 residues. CDR1 and CDR2 from the germline V gene are SGHRS and YFSETQ. The V gene end was trimmed by 1 base and the J gene end by 0 bases; junction bases not matched to a gene: 6.

The chain links TRBV19 to TRBJ2-1; D is unclear. The ends were cut back, 0 bases at V and 0 bases at J, with 12 bases in the middle. The CDR3 has 17 amino acids. Looked up from germline, CDR1 is LNHDA and CDR2 is SQIVND (reference sequence). The CDR3 region is CASSIDPFRYSYNEQFF. As DNA, the CDR3 is TGTGCCAGTAGTATAGATCCCTTCCGGTACTCCTACAATGAGCAGTTCTTC.

The chain joins TRBV2 to TRBJ2-5, with D uncertain. The CDR3 is 14 residues long. Germline V gene sequence: CDR1 SNHLY, CDR2 FYNNEI. Trimming stripped 1 base from V and 7 bases from J, with 13 bases between. The CDR3, as DNA: TGTGCCAGCAGTGAAGTTGCCCAAGACGGGACCCAGTACTTC. Translating gives CASSEVAQDGTQYF.

The genes are TRBV29-1 and TRBJ1-5; D remains unclear. Germline V gene data show CDR1 as SQVTM and CDR2 as ANQGSEA. V lost 1 base and J 4 bases, leaving 26 bases between the germline ends. CDR3 size: 19 residues. The CDR3 region is CSVEGSPGERGYWNQPQHF. The CDR3 DNA is TGCAGCGTTGAAGGTTCACCGGGAGAAAGAGGCTATTGGAATCAGCCCCAGCATTTT.

The DNA of the CDR3 is TGCGCCAGCAGCTTGGATGGGGGCCTGAACACTGAAGCTTTCTTT. Protein product: CASSLDGGLNTEAFF. The chain is built from TRBV5-1 and TRBJ1-1; weak D call: TRBD1 (6 bases). V shed 0 bases and J shed 0 bases, with 9 bases lying between them. This CDR3 has 15 amino acids. From germline, CDR1 is SGHRS and CDR2 YFSETQ.

The gene calls are TRBV12-3 or TRBV12-4 and TRBJ1-5; perhaps TRBD1 as D (5 bases). The CDR3 length is 13 residues. V lost 6 bases and J lost 11, with 17 bases in between. The CDR3 DNA is TGTGCCAGCAGCCCTGACAGCGCTTTGGCCCAGCATTTT. Translating gives CASSPDSALAQHF.

Details on this clone: The same CDR3 can be traced to other DNA sequences in this sample. The gene calls are TRBV27 and TRBJ1-5; D remains unclear. CDR1 and CDR2 from the germline V gene are MNHEY and SMNVEV (reference sequence). The length of the CDR3 is 12 residues. The germline V and J ends were trimmed by 3 bases and 6 bases, with 6 bases remaining between them. CDR3 nucleotides: TGTGCCAGCAGTTTTCCAGGTCAGCCCCAGCATTTT. Translated, it gives CASSFPGQPQHF.

V and J are TRBV7-8 and TRBJ1-2; 7 positions match TRBD1. The CDR3 extends over 13 amino acids. The trim removed 5 bases at V and 7 bases at J, leaving 7 bases unmatched. Germline-derived CDR1 and CDR2 are SGHVS and FQNEAQ. CDR3 in amino acids: CASSPRAGGGYTF. The CDR3 bases are TGTGCCAGCAGCCCGCGTGCAGGGGGTGGCTACACCTTC.

In this sample, this clone turned up once. CDR3 sequence (DNA): TGTGCCTGGAGTTGGGGGACTGAAGCTTTCTTT. The encoded protein is CAWSWGTEAFF. The genes are TRBV30 and TRBJ1-1; D might be TRBD1 (5 bases). Germline lookup yields CDR1 GTSNPN and CDR2 SVGIG (reference sequence). V lost 2 bases, J lost 5 bases, and 6 bases lay in between. CDR3 length equals 11 residues.

This chain uses TRBV7-2 with TRBJ2-1, with 7 bases fitting TRBD2. Germline CDR1 SGHTA, CDR2 FQGNSA. There are 15 residues in the CDR3. V lost 3 bases to trimming and J lost 3 bases; unmatched junction nucleotides: 5. The CDR3 bases are TGTGCCAGCAGCTTCGGAGCGGGAATCTACAATGAGCAGTTCTTC. Its protein is CASSFGAGIYNEQFF.

A note on this clone: Other nucleotide sequences in the sample specify the same CDR3. DNA for the CDR3: TGCAGTGCTCGTGCCTCCTACGAGCAGTACTTC. Translating it yields CSARASYEQYF. This chain joins TRBV20-1 and TRBJ2-7, with no clear D. The CDR3 spans 11 residues. In germline, CDR1 is DFQATT, CDR2 SNEGSKA (reference sequence). The V gene lost 5 bases and the J gene lost 0 bases, with 5 bases spanning the gap.

The chain links TRBV15 to TRBJ1-2; D may be TRBD1 (5 bases). CDR1 and CDR2 (germline): LNHNV, YYDKDF (reference sequence). CDR3 length equals 17 residues. Trimming removed 1 base at V and 7 bases at J, with 22 bases between. CDR3 sequence reads: CATSRARDGVGVFGYTF. The CDR3 DNA is TGTGCCACCAGCAGAGCCCGGGACGGAGTGGGGGTTTTTGGCTACACCTTC.

The chain couples TRBV18 to TRBJ2-1; 11 bases fit TRBD2. J lost 0 bases, V lost 3 bases, and 13 bases had no gene match. CDR3 length equals 20 residues. Germline loops: CDR1 KGHSH, CDR2 LQKENI. CDR3 region: CASSPQLAGDLIVSYNEQFF. DNA of the CDR3: TGTGCCAGCTCACCCCAACTAGCGGGGGATTTGATAGTCTCCTACAATGAGCAGTTCTTC.

The genes are TRBV29-1 and TRBJ2-7, with D possibly matching TRBD2 (6 bases). The germline V and J ends were trimmed by 6 bases and 4 bases, with 19 bases remaining between them. Germline CDR1 reads SQVTM; CDR2 reads ANQGSEA. The CDR3 loop spans 14 amino acids. The CDR3 DNA sequence: TGCAGCGTCGCCCCGAGGCAGACTAGTTACGAGCAGTACTTC. As protein: CSVAPRQTSYEQYF.

The chain recombines TRBV7-2 with TRBJ1-1; TRBD1 might be the D (6 bases). V was clipped by 6 bases and J by 6 bases, with 17 bases between them. The CDR3 covers 14 residues. Germline CDR1 and CDR2: SGHTA and FQGNSA. The CDR3 sequence: CASSTGGGVSEAFF. The CDR3 nucleotides are TGTGCCAGCAGTACCGGAGGGGGTGTATCTGAAGCTTTCTTT. The full variable domain, with the rest looked up from reference TRBV7-2 and TRBJ1-1, is GAGVSQSPSNKVTEKGKDVELRCDPISGHTALYWYRQSLGQGLEFLIYFQGNSAPDKSGLPSDRFSAERTGGSVSTLTIQRTQQEDSAVYLCASSTGGGVSEAFFGQGTRLTVV.

This clone was found once. The sample carries other DNA sequences with the same CDR3. J is TRBJ1-6 and V is TRBV15; D is uncertain. V lost 3 bases and J lost 7, with 7 bases in between. Germline V CDR1 and CDR2: LNHNV, YYDKDF (reference sequence). There are 13 residues in the CDR3. The DNA of the CDR3 is TGTGCCACCAGCAGGGATCAGAATTCACCCCTCCACTTT. Protein sequence: CATSRDQNSPLHF.

To note about this clone: Possible read error: a much larger clone is one base away. The V call is TRBV25-1, the J call TRBJ2-7; D call uncertain. CDR1 and CDR2 from the germline V gene are MGHDK and SYGVNS. This CDR3 spans 10 amino acids. Trimming removed 8 bases at V and 3 bases at J, with 5 bases between. The CDR3 spells CASGGYEQYF. The CDR3 coding sequence is TGTGCCAGCGGTGGCTACGAGCAGTACTTC.

This rearrangement joins TRBV20-1 to TRBJ2-3; D is unresolved. Germline V lookup: CDR1 DFQATT, CDR2 SNEGSKA (reference sequence). The CDR3 is 10 amino acids. Trimming cost V 6 bases and J 4 bases, with 5 bases left between them. In DNA form, the CDR3 reads TGCAGTGCGCTGTCAGATACGCAGTATTTT. This encodes CSALSDTQYF.